Listed here are 18 T cell receptor beta chains from one sample, sequenced in a study of cytomegalovirus exposure and HLA in healthy donors. Primers: 60 Vbeta forward and 13 Jbeta reverse. Data came from immunoSEQ multiplex PCR; TCRdb stores just in-frame clones and leaves some out. The data show under 110,000 clones, 60% to 85% seen once. Sequenced material: PBMCs. The origin of the receptors is a man over 45 in good health and CMV-seronegative.

This chain joins TRBV11-3 and TRBJ1-1; a weak D match, TRBD1 (6 bases). The CDR3 runs 13 residues. V dropped 1 base and J dropped 6 bases, with 9 bases sitting between them. From germline, CDR1 is SGHNT and CDR2 YENEEA. The CDR3 region has the DNA TGTGCCAGCAGCTTAGTGAGGGGGTCTGAAGCTTTCTTT. Its protein product is CASSLVRGSEAFF.

The V and J genes are TRBV7-3 and TRBJ1-1; D unresolved. Germline CDR1 reads SGHTA; CDR2 reads FQGTGA. The CDR3 spans 13 residues. V lost 1 base, J lost 3 bases, and 6 bases lay in between. This CDR3 is CASSLSSYTEAFF. CDR3 sequence (DNA): TGTGCCAGCAGCTTAAGCAGTTACACTGAAGCTTTCTTT.

In its sample, this clone was seen once. V and J are TRBV4-3 and TRBJ2-3; 7 bases fit TRBD2. This CDR3 contains 14 residues. The V and J ends lost 3 bases and 3 bases, in that order; junction bases with no gene match: 3. Per the germline V gene, CDR1 is LGHNA and CDR2 is YSLEER. CDR3 sequence (DNA): TGCGCCAGCAGCCAGGCCGGGGGGACAGATACGCAGTATTTT. Translating gives CASSQAGGTDTQYF.

The chain has TRBV10-3 and TRBJ2-5; TRBD1 matches at 9 bases. The closer fit of TRBJ2-7 to the DNA end suggests the J call may be wrong. The germline V gene has CDR1 ENHRY and CDR2 SYGVKD. CDR3 size: 15 residues. The CDR3 sequence is CAIREGTGGFYEQYF. As DNA, the CDR3 is TGTGCCATCAGGGAGGGAACAGGGGGCTTCTACGAGCAGTACTTC.

The genes are TRBV4-3 and TRBJ2-1, with 13 bases lining up with TRBD2. This CDR3 has 17 residues. V shed 6 bases and J 0 bases; nucleotides not matched to a gene: 5. From germline, CDR1 is LGHNA and CDR2 YSLEER. The CDR3 region has the DNA TGCGCCAGCAGTGAGACTAGCGGGAGGAGCTCCTACAATGAGCAGTTCTTC. This sequence encodes CASSETSGRSSYNEQFF.

CDR3 loop: CASSQTWTSGRFGNEQFF. The CDR3 DNA follows: TGCGCCAGCAGCCAGACTTGGACTAGCGGGAGATTTGGCAATGAGCAGTTCTTC. The genes are TRBV4-3 and TRBJ2-1; 13 bases agree with TRBD2. Losses at the gene ends were 3 bases for V and 6 bases for J; bases not matched to a gene: 11. The CDR3 totals 18 residues. Germline lookup yields CDR1 LGHNA and CDR2 YSLEER.

The chain has TRBV7-8 and TRBJ2-7, with D uncertain. In germline, CDR1 is SGHVS, CDR2 FQNEAQ. Trimming took 5 bases from V and 0 from J, leaving 17 bases between them. The length of the CDR3 is 16 residues. CDR3 bases: TGTGCCAGCAGCCCCAAGTCCTATCAAAGCTCCTACGAGCAGTACTTC. The encoded protein is CASSPKSYQSSYEQYF.

A remark on this clone: This CDR3 is also generated by other DNA sequences in the sample. For the CDR3, the DNA is TGTGCCAGCAGTAGGCAGGGCGTGGGCACTGAAGCTTTCTTT. Its translation: CASSRQGVGTEAFF. The chain has TRBV28 and TRBJ1-1, with a possible D match to TRBD1 (5 bases). V was shortened by 5 bases and J by 4 bases, with 14 bases between the two germline ends. The germline CDR1 and CDR2 sequences are MDHEN and SYDVKM. The CDR3 runs to 14 residues.

CDR3 residues: CASSVQGGNQPQHF. DNA of the CDR3: TGTGCCAGCAGTGTCCAGGGTGGCAATCAGCCCCAGCATTTT. The rearrangement joins TRBV6-1 to TRBJ1-5; a possible D gene is TRBD1 (5 bases). V lost 4 bases and J lost 2, with 9 bases in between. The CDR3 spans 14 residues. Per the germline V gene, CDR1 is MNHNS and CDR2 is SASEGT.

The genes are TRBV6-6 and TRBJ2-5; tentative D call: TRBD2 (6 bases). The CDR3 runs 11 residues. Per germline, CDR1 MNHNY and CDR2 SVGAGI (reference sequence). V was shortened by 5 bases and J by 5 bases, with 6 bases between the two germline ends. CDR3 sequence (DNA): TGTGCCAGCAGTCTAGCGGAGACCCAGTACTTC. The encoded protein is CASSLAETQYF.

The rearrangement uses TRBV7-2 and TRBJ1-5, with D perhaps TRBD1 (6 bases). Between the trimmed V and J ends, which lost 7 bases and 7 bases, there was a span of 17 bases. The CDR3 extends over 14 amino acids. Germline CDR1 SGHTA, CDR2 FQGNSA. The CDR3 DNA follows: TGTGCCAGCACGGACAGCGGATCGGGCCAGCCCCAGCATTTT. This translates into CASTDSGSGQPQHF.

The chain is built from TRBV28 and TRBJ2-3; 7 bases align to TRBD2. Germline V gene sequence: CDR1 MDHEN, CDR2 SYDVKM. The CDR3 is 14 amino acids. V was pared by 6 bases and J by 2 bases, with 5 bases of the junction left unmatched. Here the CDR3 reads CASRRDYPTDTQYF. DNA of the CDR3: TGTGCCAGCAGACGGGACTACCCCACAGATACGCAGTATTTT.

The chain links TRBV6-5 to TRBJ1-5, with a possible D match to TRBD1 (5 bases). V lost 6 bases and J 0 bases, leaving 12 bases between the germline ends. Germline assignment: CDR1 MNHEY and CDR2 SVGAGI. The CDR3 has 15 amino acids. The CDR3 DNA follows: TGTGCCAGCAGACAGACAGAGTATAGCAATCAGCCCCAGCATTTT. Protein sequence: CASRQTEYSNQPQHF.

The rearrangement joins TRBV6-6 to TRBJ1-2; perhaps TRBD1 as D (6 bases). Trimming shortened V by 2 bases and J by 1 base, and 11 bases separated the two germline ends. The length of the CDR3 is 15 residues. Germline loops: CDR1 MNHNY, CDR2 SVGAGI (reference sequence). The CDR3 DNA sequence: TGTGCCAGCAGTTACGGGCAGGGGCTTAACTATGGCTACACCTTC. This translates into CASSYGQGLNYGYTF.

The chain employs TRBV11-2 and TRBJ1-2, with unresolved D. The CDR3 consists of 16 residues. CDR1 and CDR2 (germline): SGHAT, FQNNGV. The V end was cut by 1 base, the J end by 0 bases, with 12 bases between. The CDR3: CASSLVRSISNYGYTF. CDR3 in DNA: TGTGCCAGCAGCTTAGTACGGTCCATTTCTAACTATGGCTACACCTTC.

This clone was seen just once. The rearrangement links TRBV6-5 to TRBJ1-6, with D possibly TRBD1 on 6 matching bases. Per the germline V gene, CDR1 is MNHEY and CDR2 is SVGAGI. Trimming left V 7 bases short and J 16 bases short, with 20 bases between. The CDR3 runs to 13 residues. The CDR3 reads CASTHREGRRLHF. DNA of the CDR3: TGTGCCAGCACCCACAGGGAGGGGAGAAGGCTCCACTTT.

This clone was seen a few times. The chain recombines TRBV10-2 with TRBJ1-2, with 9 bases that match TRBD1. The CDR3 runs to 15 residues. CDR1 is WSHSY and CDR2 is SAAADI in the germline V gene. The V and J ends lost 3 bases and 3 bases, in that order; junction bases with no gene match: 5. For the CDR3, the DNA is TGCGCCAGCAGTGACACAGGGGGCGCCGACTATGGCTACACCTTC. It encodes CASSDTGGADYGYTF.

The genes are TRBV12-5 and TRBJ2-2; TRBD2 might be the D (6 bases). This CDR3 has 15 amino acids. Trimming took 5 bases from V and 6 from J, leaving 16 bases between them. Germline V gene sequence: CDR1 LGHNT, CDR2 FRNRAP. CDR3 sequence reads: CASGTPGDLAGELFF. The DNA for the CDR3 is TGTGCTAGTGGTACCCCGGGGGACCTAGCCGGGGAGCTGTTTTTT. Variable domain in full (rest from reference TRBV12-5 and TRBJ2-2): DARVTQTPRHKVTEMGQEVTMRCQPILGHNTVFWYRQTMMQGLELLAYFRNRAPLDDSGMPKDRFSAEMPDATLATLKIQPSEPRDSAVYFCASGTPGDLAGELFFGEGSRLTVL.